The 17 T cell receptor beta chains listed next were all sequenced from one sample in a study of T cells in Graves' hyperthyroidism and ophthalmopathy. Regions amplified from RNA transcripts were the TCR beta CDR3 regions. RT-PCR in the first round (using the HTBI primer set) targeted the TCR CDR3. TCRdb called the multiplex PCR reads again in MiXCR, with one record for every CDR3 protein. The sample shows about 540,000 distinct CDR3 sequences, about 43% of them seen only once. Sequencing was done on a sample of peripheral blood or thyroid tissue (not recorded which). Source of these receptors: a woman aged 18-30 years with Graves' hyperthyroidism.

The V and J genes are TRBV20-1 and TRBJ1-2; D remains ambiguous. This CDR3 has 13 residues. V lost 7 bases, J lost 0 bases, and 12 bases lay in between. The germline gives CDR1 DFQATT, CDR2 SNEGSKA (reference sequence). The CDR3: CSGVAGANYGYTF. In nucleotides, the CDR3 is TGCAGTGGGGTAGCGGGAGCTAACTATGGCTACACCTTC.

The chain couples TRBV20-1 to TRBJ2-7, with D possibly matching TRBD2 (8 bases). V lost 0 bases and J 7 bases, leaving 22 bases between the germline ends. Germline V gene lookup returns CDR1 DFQATT and CDR2 SNEGSKA (reference sequence). This CDR3 has 16 amino acids. In nucleotides, the CDR3 is TGCAGTGCTAGAGATACGACAGGGTCTCGGGGGGGGGAGCAGTACTTC. It translates to CSARDTTGSRGGEQYF.

This clonotype was counted many times. V is TRBV4-3 and J is TRBJ2-7; D ambiguous. The CDR3 runs to 15 residues. Trimming removed 0 bases at V and 3 bases at J, with 12 bases between. CDR1 is LGHNA and CDR2 is YSLEER in the germline V gene. The CDR3 region is CASSQEFVGYYEQYF. DNA for the CDR3: TGCGCCAGCAGCCAAGAGTTCGTCGGGTACTACGAGCAGTACTTC.

The table lists this clonotype with many counts. This sequence joins TRBV5-1 and TRBJ2-7; 7 bases are a match to TRBD1. The CDR3 covers 14 residues. The V segment lost 4 bases and the J segment 1 base; nucleotides outside the gene matches: 5. The germline gives CDR1 SGHRS, CDR2 YFSETQ. CDR3 DNA: TGCGCCAGCAGCCCGGACAGGCAGTCCTACGAGCAGTACTTC. This encodes CASSPDRQSYEQYF. The full variable domain, with the rest looked up from reference TRBV5-1 and TRBJ2-7, is KAGVTQTPRYLIKTRGQQVTLSCSPISGHRSVSWYQQTPGQGLQFLFEYFSETQRNKGNFPGRFSGRQFSNSRSEMNVSTLELGDSALYLCASSPDRQSYEQYFGPGTRLTVT.

The gene calls are TRBV29-1 and TRBJ1-1; D not resolved. Per the germline V gene, CDR1 is SQVTM and CDR2 is ANQGSEA. This CDR3 comprises 11 residues. V was clipped by 8 bases and J by 5 bases, with 12 bases between them. The CDR3 DNA reads as TGCAGCTCTGAAGGCCGGACTGAAGCTTTCTTT. As protein: CSSEGRTEAFF.

Comment on this clonotype: A read error may explain this, as a much larger clone is one base away. This chain connects TRBV20-1 to TRBJ1-1; a possible D gene is TRBD1 (5 bases). The CDR3 runs to 13 residues. The V gene lost 0 bases and the J gene lost 6 bases, with 11 bases spanning the gap. Germline lookup yields CDR1 DFQATT and CDR2 SNEGSKA (reference sequence). CDR3 bases: TGCAGTGCTAGAGACTCAGGGATCGCTGAAGCTTTCTTT. This sequence encodes CSARDSGIAEAFF.

This clonotype has ten or more counts. The chain is built from TRBV20-1 and TRBJ2-5; tentatively, D is TRBD1 or TRBD2 (6 bases each). CDR3 size: 12 residues. V lost 2 bases to trimming and J lost 5 bases, with 9 bases between them. Germline CDR1 and CDR2: DFQATT and SNEGSKA (reference sequence). CDR3 in DNA: TGCAGTGCTAGAAGGGGGGATGAGACCCAGTACTTC. It encodes CSARRGDETQYF.

In its sample, this clonotype was seen many times. V usage is TRBV6-6 and J usage is TRBJ1-1; 7 bases fit TRBD1. After removal of 0 bases from V and 2 bases from J, the junction contained 9 bases not matched to a gene. Germline V CDR1 and CDR2: MNHNY, SVGAGI (reference sequence). This CDR3 region has 17 residues. The CDR3 loop reads CASSYSFPGGENTEAFF. In DNA form, the CDR3 reads TGTGCCAGCAGTTACTCGTTTCCAGGGGGGGAAAACACTGAAGCTTTCTTT.

This clonotype has more than one count but fewer than ten. Here the CDR3 reads CATSRGGVEQYF. The CDR3, as DNA: TGTGCCACCAGCAGAGGCGGGGTCGAGCAGTACTTC. The V call is TRBV15, the J call TRBJ2-7, with D possibly TRBD2 on 6 matching bases. Germline V lookup: CDR1 LNHNV, CDR2 YYDKDF (reference sequence). The CDR3 has 12 amino acids. V was cut by 1 base and J by 6 bases, with 7 bases left in between.

V gene TRBV6-4 combines with J gene TRBJ2-3; 7 bases match TRBD1. This CDR3 has 15 amino acids. V shed 5 bases, J shed 3 bases, and the junction held 8 bases outside the gene matches. CDR1 and CDR2 from the germline V gene are MRHNA and SNTAGT. The CDR3 bases are TGTGCCAGCAGTCGGACAGGCCCGGGGACAGATACGCAGTATTTT. Translating gives CASSRTGPGTDTQYF.

This clonotype showed up many times. The chain links TRBV6-5 to TRBJ2-7, with 8 bases fitting TRBD2. Germline CDR1 and CDR2: MNHEY and SVGAGI. The CDR3 runs to 14 residues. Losses at the gene ends were 7 bases for V and 0 bases for J; bases not matched to a gene: 5. In DNA form, the CDR3 reads TGTGCCAGCAATGAGCGGGAGAGCTCCTACGAGCAGTACTTC. Its translation is CASNERESSYEQYF.

This clonotype showed up many times. The chain combines TRBV19 with TRBJ1-6; D remains unclear. Germline-derived CDR1 and CDR2 are LNHDA and SQIVND (reference sequence). V gave up 3 bases and J gave up 7 bases, with 16 bases separating them. This CDR3 region has 16 residues. The CDR3 sequence is CASSINGRAVNSPLHF. The CDR3 nucleotides read TGTGCCAGTAGTATTAACGGACGAGCGGTAAATTCACCCCTCCACTTT.

The J gene is TRBJ2-7, the V gene TRBV7-9; TRBD2 agrees at 16 bases. CDR1 is SEHNR, CDR2 FQNEAQ, per germline (reference sequence). The CDR3 extends over 17 amino acids. Trimming removed 5 bases from V and 0 bases from J; junction bases left unmatched: 4. The CDR3 sequence is CASSAGTSGRASYEQYF. The CDR3 DNA reads TGTGCCAGCAGCGCCGGGACTAGCGGGAGGGCCTCCTACGAGCAGTACTTC. The variable domain in full, completed from reference TRBV7-9 and TRBJ2-7, reads DTGVSQNPRHKITKRGQNVTFRCDPISEHNRLYWYRQTLGQGPEFLTYFQNEAQLEKSRLLSDRFSAERPKGSFSTLEIQRTEQGDSAMYLCASSAGTSGRASYEQYFGPGTRLTVT.

The chain has TRBV7-3 and TRBJ1-4; 9 bases are a match to TRBD1. The V gene end was trimmed by 1 base and the J gene end by 8 bases; junction bases not matched to a gene: 11. The CDR3 is 17 amino acids. The germline gives CDR1 SGHTA, CDR2 FQGTGA. This chain's CDR3 is CASSLRGQGASGEKLFF. CDR3 bases: TGTGCCAGCAGCTTAAGGGGACAGGGCGCATCGGGAGAAAAACTGTTTTTT.

The CDR3 DNA reads as TGTGCCAGCAGCTTAGTGAAGCGGGAGCAGTTCTTC. It codes for CASSLVKREQFF. The genes are TRBV7-9 and TRBJ2-1; tentative D call: TRBD2 (5 bases). Trimming removed 1 base at V and 10 bases at J, with 8 bases between. This CDR3 has 12 amino acids. In germline, CDR1 is SEHNR, CDR2 FQNEAQ (reference sequence).

Here the CDR3 reads CASSTGLGSPYEQYF. In DNA, the CDR3 is TGTGCCAGCAGTACAGGGTTGGGCAGCCCCTACGAGCAGTACTTC. This chain links TRBV12-3 or TRBV12-4 with TRBJ2-7, with a weak D call TRBD1 (6 bases). The CDR3 is made up of 15 amino acids. V was shortened by 5 bases and J by 2 bases, with 16 bases between the two germline ends.

The V call is TRBV19, the J call TRBJ2-7; D is unclear. The V gene lost 5 bases and the J gene lost 8 bases, with 25 bases spanning the gap. Germline lookup yields CDR1 LNHDA and CDR2 SQIVND (reference sequence). The CDR3 loop spans 16 amino acids. In DNA, the CDR3 is TGTGCCAGTAGTGCAGGCTCCTATAGCAATCAGCCCCAGCAGTACTTC. Protein sequence: CASSAGSYSNQPQQYF.